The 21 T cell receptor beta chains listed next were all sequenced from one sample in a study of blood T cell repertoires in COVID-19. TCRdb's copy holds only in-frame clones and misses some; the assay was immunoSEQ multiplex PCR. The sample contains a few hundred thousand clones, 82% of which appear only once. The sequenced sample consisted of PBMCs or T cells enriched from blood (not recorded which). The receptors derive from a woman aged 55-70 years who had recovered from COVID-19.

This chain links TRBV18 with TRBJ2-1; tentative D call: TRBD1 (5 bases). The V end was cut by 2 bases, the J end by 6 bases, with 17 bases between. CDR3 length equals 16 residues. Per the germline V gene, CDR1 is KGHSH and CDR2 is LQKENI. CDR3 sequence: CASSPNVRGVSNEQFF. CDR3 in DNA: TGTGCCAGCTCACCAAACGTAAGGGGTGTTTCCAATGAGCAGTTCTTC.

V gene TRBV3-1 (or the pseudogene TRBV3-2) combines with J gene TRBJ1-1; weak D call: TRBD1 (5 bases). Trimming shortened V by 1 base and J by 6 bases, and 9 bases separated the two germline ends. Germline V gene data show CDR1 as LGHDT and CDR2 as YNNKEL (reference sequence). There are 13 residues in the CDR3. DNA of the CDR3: TGTGCCAGCAGCCAAGGGGGGGATCCTGAAGCTTTCTTT. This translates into CASSQGGDPEAFF.

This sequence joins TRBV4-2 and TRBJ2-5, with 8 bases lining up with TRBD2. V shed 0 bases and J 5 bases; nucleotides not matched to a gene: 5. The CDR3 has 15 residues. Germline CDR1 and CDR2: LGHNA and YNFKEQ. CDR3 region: CASSQETGGLETQYF. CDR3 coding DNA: TGTGCCAGCAGCCAAGAAACGGGGGGGCTGGAGACCCAGTACTTC.

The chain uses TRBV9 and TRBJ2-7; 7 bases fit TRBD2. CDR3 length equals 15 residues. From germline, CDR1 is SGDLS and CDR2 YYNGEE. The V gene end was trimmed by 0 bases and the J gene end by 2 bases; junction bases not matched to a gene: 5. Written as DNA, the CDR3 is TGTGCCAGCAGCGTAGGACCGGGGGGTACCTACGAGCAGTACTTC. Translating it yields CASSVGPGGTYEQYF. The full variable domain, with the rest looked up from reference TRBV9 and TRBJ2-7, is DSGVTQTPKHLITATGQRVTLRCSPRSGDLSVYWYQQSLDQGLQFLIQYYNGEERAKGNILERFSAQQFPDLHSELNLSSLELGDSALYFCASSVGPGGTYEQYFGPGTRLTVT.

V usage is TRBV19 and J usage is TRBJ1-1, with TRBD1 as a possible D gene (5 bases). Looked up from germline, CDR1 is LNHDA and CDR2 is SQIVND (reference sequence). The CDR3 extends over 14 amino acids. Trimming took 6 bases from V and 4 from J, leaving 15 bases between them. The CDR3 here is CASRSQGLSTEAFF. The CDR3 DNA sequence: TGTGCCAGTAGGTCCCAGGGCCTGAGCACTGAAGCTTTCTTT. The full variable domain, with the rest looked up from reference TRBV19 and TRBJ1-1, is DGGITQSPKYLFRKEGQNVTLSCEQNLNHDAMYWYRQDPGQGLRLIYYSQIVNDFQKGDIAEGYSVSREKKESFPLTVTSAQKNPTAFYLCASRSQGLSTEAFFGQGTRLTVV.

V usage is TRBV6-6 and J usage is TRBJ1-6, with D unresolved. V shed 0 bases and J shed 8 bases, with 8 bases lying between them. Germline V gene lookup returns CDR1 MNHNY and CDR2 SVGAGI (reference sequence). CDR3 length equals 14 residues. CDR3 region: CASSYSGEDSPLHF. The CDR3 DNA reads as TGTGCCAGCAGTTACTCTGGGGAGGATTCACCCCTCCACTTT.

CDR3 bases: TGTGCCAGCAGCTCGCGAGGAACAGGGTTGAGCTATGGCTACACCTTC. Protein: CASSSRGTGLSYGYTF. The rearrangement joins TRBV9 to TRBJ1-2, with D tentatively TRBD1 (6 bases). V was pared by 4 bases and J by 4 bases, with 20 bases between. Germline V gene sequence: CDR1 SGDLS, CDR2 YYNGEE. The CDR3 loop spans 16 amino acids.

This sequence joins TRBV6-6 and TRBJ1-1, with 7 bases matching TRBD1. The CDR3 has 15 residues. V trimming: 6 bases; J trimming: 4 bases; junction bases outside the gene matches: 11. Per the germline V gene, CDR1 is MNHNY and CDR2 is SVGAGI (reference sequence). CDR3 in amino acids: CASRPGQTHPTEAFF. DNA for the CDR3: TGTGCCAGCAGACCGGGACAGACCCATCCCACTGAAGCTTTCTTT.

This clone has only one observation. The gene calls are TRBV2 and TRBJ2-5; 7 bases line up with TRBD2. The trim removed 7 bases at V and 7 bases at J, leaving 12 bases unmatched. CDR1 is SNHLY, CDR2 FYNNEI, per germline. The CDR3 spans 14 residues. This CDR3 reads CASNLDGGGGTQYF. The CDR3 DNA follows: TGTGCCAGCAACTTGGACGGAGGCGGGGGGACCCAGTACTTC.

The CDR3 DNA reads as TGTGCCAGCTCACCCCCTAGCGGGAGCAACAATGAGCAGTTCTTC. Protein sequence: CASSPPSGSNNEQFF. The chain has TRBV18 and TRBJ2-1; 10 bases match TRBD2. Trimming at V came to 3 bases and at J to 5 bases, leaving 4 bases not matched to a gene. The germline V gene has CDR1 KGHSH and CDR2 LQKENI. The CDR3 totals 15 residues.

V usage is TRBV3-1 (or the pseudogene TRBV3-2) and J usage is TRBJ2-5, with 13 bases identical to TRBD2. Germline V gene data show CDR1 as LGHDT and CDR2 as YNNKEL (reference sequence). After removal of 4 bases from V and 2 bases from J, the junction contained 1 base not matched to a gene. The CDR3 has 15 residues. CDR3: CASSLGLAGQETQYF. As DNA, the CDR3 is TGTGCCAGCAGCCTGGGACTAGCGGGGCAAGAGACCCAGTACTTC.

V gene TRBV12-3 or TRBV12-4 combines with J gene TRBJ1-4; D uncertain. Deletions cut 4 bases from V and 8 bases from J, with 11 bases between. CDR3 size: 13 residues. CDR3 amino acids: CASSSRIREKLFF. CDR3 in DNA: TGTGCCAGCAGTTCCCGAATTCGGGAAAAACTGTTTTTT.

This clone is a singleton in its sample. In DNA form, the CDR3 reads TGTGCCAGTAGTATAGATAGCAGGGCCTCCTACGAGCAGTACTTC. This translates into CASSIDSRASYEQYF. V is TRBV19 and J is TRBJ2-7; a weak D match, TRBD1 (5 bases). Per the germline V gene, CDR1 is LNHDA and CDR2 is SQIVND (reference sequence). The length of the CDR3 is 15 residues. V was shortened by 0 bases and J by 0 bases, with 9 bases between the two germline ends. The full variable domain, its missing parts supplied by reference TRBV19 and TRBJ2-7, is DGGITQSPKYLFRKEGQNVTLSCEQNLNHDAMYWYRQDPGQGLRLIYYSQIVNDFQKGDIAEGYSVSREKKESFPLTVTSAQKNPTAFYLCASSIDSRASYEQYFGPGTRLTVT.

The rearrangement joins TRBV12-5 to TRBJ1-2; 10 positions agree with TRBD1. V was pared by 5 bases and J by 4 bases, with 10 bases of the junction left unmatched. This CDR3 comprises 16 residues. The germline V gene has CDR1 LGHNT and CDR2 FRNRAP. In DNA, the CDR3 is TGTGCTAGTGGTATTTCGGACAGGGGGTTCCTCTATGGCTACACCTTC. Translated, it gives CASGISDRGFLYGYTF.

CDR3 nucleotide sequence: TGCAGCGTTGAAAAGGGACAGGGCGGCTATGGCTACACCTTC. Its protein is CSVEKGQGGYGYTF. J is TRBJ1-2 and V is TRBV29-1; 9 bases are shared with TRBD1. The CDR3 length is 14 residues. Germline V gene sequence: CDR1 SQVTM, CDR2 ANQGSEA. V lost 2 bases to trimming and J lost 4 bases; unmatched junction nucleotides: 5.

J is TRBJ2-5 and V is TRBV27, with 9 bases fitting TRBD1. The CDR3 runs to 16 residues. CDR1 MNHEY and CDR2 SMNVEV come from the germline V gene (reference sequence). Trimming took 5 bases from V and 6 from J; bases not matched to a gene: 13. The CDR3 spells CASSSRGQGNRKTQYF. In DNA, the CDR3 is TGTGCCAGCAGTAGTAGGGGACAGGGCAACAGAAAGACCCAGTACTTC.

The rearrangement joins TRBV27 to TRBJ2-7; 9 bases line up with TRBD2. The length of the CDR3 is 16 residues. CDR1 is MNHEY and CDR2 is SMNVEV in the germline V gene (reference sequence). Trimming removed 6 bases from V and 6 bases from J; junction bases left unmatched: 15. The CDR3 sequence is CASRESSGTSNPEQYF. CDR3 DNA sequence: TGTGCCAGCAGAGAGTCTTCCGGGACTAGCAACCCCGAGCAGTACTTC.

The CDR3 nucleotides are TGTGCCAGCAGCTTAGCGGACTTTAATGAAAAACTGTTTTTT. It translates to CASSLADFNEKLFF. This sequence joins TRBV11-2 and TRBJ1-4; D is unclear. The CDR3 consists of 14 residues. V was shortened by 1 base and J by 4 bases, with 7 bases between the two germline ends. CDR1 and CDR2 from the germline V gene are SGHAT and FQNNGV.

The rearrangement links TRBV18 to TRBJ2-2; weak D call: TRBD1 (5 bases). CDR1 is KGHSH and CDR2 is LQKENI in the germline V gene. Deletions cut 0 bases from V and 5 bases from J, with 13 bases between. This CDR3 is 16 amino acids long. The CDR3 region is CASSPPSQGRTGELFF. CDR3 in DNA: TGTGCCAGCTCACCACCCAGCCAGGGTAGGACCGGGGAGCTGTTTTTT. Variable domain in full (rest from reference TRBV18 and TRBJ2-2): NAGVMQNPRHLVRRRGQEARLRCSPMKGHSHVYWYRQLPEEGLKFMVYLQKENIIDESGMPKERFSAEFPKEGPSILRIQQVVRGDSAAYFCASSPPSQGRTGELFFGEGSRLTVL.

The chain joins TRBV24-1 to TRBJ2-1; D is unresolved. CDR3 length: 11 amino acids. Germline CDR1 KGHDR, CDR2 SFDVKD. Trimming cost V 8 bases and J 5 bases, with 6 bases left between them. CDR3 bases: TGTGCCACCATGGCCAACAATGAGCAGTTCTTC. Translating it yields CATMANNEQFF.

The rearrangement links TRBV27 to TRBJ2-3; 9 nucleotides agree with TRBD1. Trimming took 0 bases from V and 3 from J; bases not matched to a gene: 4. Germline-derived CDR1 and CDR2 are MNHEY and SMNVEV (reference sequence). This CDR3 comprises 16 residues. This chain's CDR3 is CASSLSGTGRTDTQYF. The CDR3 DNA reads TGTGCCAGCAGTTTATCAGGGACAGGGAGGACAGATACGCAGTATTTT.